Listed below are T cell receptor beta chains from one sample, sequenced in a study of T-cell memory formation after mild COVID-19. TCRdb recomputed calls from the 5' RACE reads with MiXCR, one row per CDR3 protein. Among just over 400,000 distinct CDR3 sequences listed, about 25% were seen once. The source material was PBMCs or a T cell subset sorted from them (not recorded which). The receptors originated from an adult woman who had mild COVID-19 (a few samples of this study predate the infection). Cell type and time point are not known. Both conserved end residues are trimmed from each CDR3.

TRBJ2-2 | TRBV7-3 | ASSLSEGPNTGELF
TRBJ2-1 | TRBV12-3/TRBV12-4 | ASKDPPTNEQF
TRBJ2-7 | TRBV5-6 | ASSLPDSYEQY
TRBJ1-1 | TRBV7-3 | ASSPFPGQDTEAF
TRBJ2-3 | TRBV5-5 | ASSHRGQDTQY
TRBJ2-3 | TRBV10-3 | AISHPPGLTDTQY
TRBJ2-7 | TRBV27 | ASSSTEAYEQY
TRBJ1-4 | TRBV7-9 | ASSLAPGKQGRSNEKLF
TRBJ2-6 | TRBV12-3/TRBV12-4 | ASSTRTGKSSGANVLT
TRBJ2-7 | TRBV29-1 | SVEVQDGSSYEQY
TRBJ2-5 | TRBV10-3 | AISMGQGQETQY
TRBJ1-1 | TRBV3-1 | ASSPYGNTEAF
TRBJ2-3 | TRBV6-2/TRBV6-3 | ASSDRESTDTQY
TRBJ2-7 | TRBV20-1 | SANGLEWGEQY
TRBJ2-5 | TRBV29-1 | SVEDPGQSQETQY
TRBJ2-6 | TRBV5-1 | ASSPTASGANVLT
TRBJ2-7 | TRBV6-2/TRBV6-3 | ASSYWGDEQY
TRBJ1-1 | TRBV12-3/TRBV12-4 | ASSNRRVSVTEAF
TRBJ1-4 | TRBV4-3 | ASSQLGPRGANEKLF
TRBJ2-1 | TRBV6-5 | ASSYGIAGYNEQF
TRBJ2-7 | TRBV12-3/TRBV12-4 | ASSFRDTSSHEQY
TRBJ1-1 | TRBV5-1 | ASGGGRQNTEAF
TRBJ2-3 | TRBV5-1 | ASSPYSSTDTQY
TRBJ2-2 | TRBV6-1 | ASSERDRKNTGELF
TRBJ2-2 | TRBV20-1 | SAKGQGNTGELF
TRBJ2-5 | TRBV7-6 | ASSLVQGEAQY
TRBJ2-1 | TRBV5-1 | ASSLMLAGGNEQF
TRBJ2-7 | TRBV7-2 | ASRLEPAAPEQY
TRBJ2-3 | TRBV7-2 | ASSLYGVFTDTQY
TRBJ1-2 | TRBV20-1 | SARDLPGAAREYGYT
TRBJ1-2 | TRBV7-4 | ASSLNLGAWAYGYT
TRBJ2-3 | TRBV7-7 | ASSQTTSTDTQY
TRBJ1-4 | TRBV5-1 | ASSLAPTGGNEKLF
TRBJ2-1 | TRBV29-1 | SVGAGGLVGNEQF
TRBJ2-7 | TRBV30 | ACSASGYYEQY
TRBJ1-5 | TRBV7-8 | ASSLKYPGQGGNQPQH
TRBJ2-1 | TRBV20-1 | SARDLSGVNEQF
TRBJ2-3 | TRBV7-3 | ASSLSGLAGRSDTQY